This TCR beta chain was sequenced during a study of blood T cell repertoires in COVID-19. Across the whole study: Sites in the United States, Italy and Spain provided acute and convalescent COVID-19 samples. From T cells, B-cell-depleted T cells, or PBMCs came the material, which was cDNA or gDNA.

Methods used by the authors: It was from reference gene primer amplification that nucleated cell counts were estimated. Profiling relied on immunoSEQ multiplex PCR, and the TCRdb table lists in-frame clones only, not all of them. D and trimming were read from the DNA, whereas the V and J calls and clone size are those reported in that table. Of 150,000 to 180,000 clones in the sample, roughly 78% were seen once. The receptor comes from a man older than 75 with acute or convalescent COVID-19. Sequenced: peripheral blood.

The CDR3 is CASIGGQTYGYTF. In nucleotides, the CDR3 is TGTGCCAGCATTGGGGGACAGACCTATGGCTACACCTTC. The genes are TRBV6-5 and TRBJ1-2; 7 positions match TRBD1. Trimming at V came to 7 bases and at J to 4 bases, leaving 6 bases not matched to a gene. Germline-derived CDR1 and CDR2 are MNHEY and SVGAGI. CDR3 length equals 13 residues.